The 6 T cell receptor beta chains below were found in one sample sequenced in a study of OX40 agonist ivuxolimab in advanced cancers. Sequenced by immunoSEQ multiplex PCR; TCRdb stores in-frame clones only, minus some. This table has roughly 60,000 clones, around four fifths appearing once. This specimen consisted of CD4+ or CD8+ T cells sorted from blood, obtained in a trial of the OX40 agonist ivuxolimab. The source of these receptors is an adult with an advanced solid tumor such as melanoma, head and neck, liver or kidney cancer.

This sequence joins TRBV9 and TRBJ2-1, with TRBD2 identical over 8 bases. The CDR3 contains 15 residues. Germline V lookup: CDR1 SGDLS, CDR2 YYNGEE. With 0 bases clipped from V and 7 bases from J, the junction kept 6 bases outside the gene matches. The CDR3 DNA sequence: TGTGCCAGCAGCGTAGGTGGGAGCGGGAGAAATGAGCAGTTCTTC. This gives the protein CASSVGGSGRNEQFF.

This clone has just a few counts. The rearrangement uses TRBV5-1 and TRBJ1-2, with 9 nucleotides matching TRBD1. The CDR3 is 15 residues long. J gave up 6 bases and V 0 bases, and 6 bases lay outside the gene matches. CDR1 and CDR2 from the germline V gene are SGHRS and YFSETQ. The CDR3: CASSLAYRTGDGYTF. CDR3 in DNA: TGCGCCAGCAGCTTGGCTTACAGGACAGGGGATGGCTACACCTTC.

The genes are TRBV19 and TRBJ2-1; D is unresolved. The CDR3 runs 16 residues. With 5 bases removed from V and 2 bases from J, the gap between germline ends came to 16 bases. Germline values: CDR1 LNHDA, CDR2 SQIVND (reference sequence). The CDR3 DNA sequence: TGTGCCAGTAGTCTTCCGAGCCGTAGCCCCTACAATGAGCAGTTCTTC. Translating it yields CASSLPSRSPYNEQFF.

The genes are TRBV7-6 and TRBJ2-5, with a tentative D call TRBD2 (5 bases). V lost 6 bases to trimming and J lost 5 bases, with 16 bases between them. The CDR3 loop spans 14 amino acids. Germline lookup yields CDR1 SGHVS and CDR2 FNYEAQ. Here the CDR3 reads CASRPDGERETQYF. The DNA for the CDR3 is TGTGCCAGCAGGCCGGACGGGGAGAGGGAGACCCAGTACTTC.

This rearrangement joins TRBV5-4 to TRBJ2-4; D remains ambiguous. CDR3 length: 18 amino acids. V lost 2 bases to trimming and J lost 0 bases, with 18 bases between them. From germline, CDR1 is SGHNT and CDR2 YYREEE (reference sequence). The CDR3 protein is CASSFLPPRSLAKNIQYF. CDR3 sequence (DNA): TGTGCCAGCAGCTTTCTCCCCCCCCGAAGTCTAGCCAAAAACATTCAGTACTTC.

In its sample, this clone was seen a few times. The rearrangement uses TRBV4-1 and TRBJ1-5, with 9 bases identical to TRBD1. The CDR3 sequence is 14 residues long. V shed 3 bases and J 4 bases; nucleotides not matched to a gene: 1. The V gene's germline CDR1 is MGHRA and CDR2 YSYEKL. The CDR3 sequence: CASSHGTGNQPQHF. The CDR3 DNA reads TGCGCCAGCAGCCACGGGACAGGGAATCAGCCCCAGCATTTT.